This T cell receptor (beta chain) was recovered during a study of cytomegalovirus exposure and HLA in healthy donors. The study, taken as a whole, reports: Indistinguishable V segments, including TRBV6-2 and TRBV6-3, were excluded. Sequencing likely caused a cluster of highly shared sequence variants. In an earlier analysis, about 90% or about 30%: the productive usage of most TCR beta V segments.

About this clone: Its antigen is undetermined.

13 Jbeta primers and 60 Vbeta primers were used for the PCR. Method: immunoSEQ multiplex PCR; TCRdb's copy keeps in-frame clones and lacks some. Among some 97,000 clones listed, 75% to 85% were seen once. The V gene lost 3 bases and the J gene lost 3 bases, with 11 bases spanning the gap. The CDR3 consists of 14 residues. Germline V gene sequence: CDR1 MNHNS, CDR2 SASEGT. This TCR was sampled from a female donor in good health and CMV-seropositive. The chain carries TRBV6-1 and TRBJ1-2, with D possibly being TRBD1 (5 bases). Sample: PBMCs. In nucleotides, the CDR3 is TGTGCCAGCAGTGAGGCGGGGCAGGACTATGGCTACACCTTC. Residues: CASSEAGQDYGYTF.